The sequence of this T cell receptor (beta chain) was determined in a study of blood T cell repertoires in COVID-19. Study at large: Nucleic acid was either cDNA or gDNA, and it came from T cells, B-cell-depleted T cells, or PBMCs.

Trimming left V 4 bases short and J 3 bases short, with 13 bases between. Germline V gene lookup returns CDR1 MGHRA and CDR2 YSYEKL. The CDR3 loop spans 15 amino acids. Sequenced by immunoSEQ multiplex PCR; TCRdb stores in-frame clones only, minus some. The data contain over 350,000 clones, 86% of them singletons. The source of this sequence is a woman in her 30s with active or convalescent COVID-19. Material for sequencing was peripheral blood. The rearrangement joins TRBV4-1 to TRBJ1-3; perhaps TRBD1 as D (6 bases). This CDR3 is CASSPDRTIGNTIYF. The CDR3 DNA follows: TGCGCCAGCAGCCCAGACAGGACTATTGGAAACACCATATATTTT.